The clone carrying this T cell receptor beta chain was counted between two and nine times. RNA transcripts served as the template for amplifying TCR beta CDR3 regions. HTBI primers drove first-round RT-PCR of the TCR CDR3. TCRdb re-called the multiplex PCR reads with MiXCR, one entry per CDR3 protein. The table has about 690,000 distinct CDR3 sequences, approximately 15% seen once. Germline values: CDR1 MDHEN, CDR2 SYDVKM. V lost 3 bases to trimming and J lost 3 bases; unmatched junction nucleotides: 10. The CDR3 contains 17 residues. The sample originates from a study of T cells in Graves' hyperthyroidism and ophthalmopathy.

Sequencing was performed on blood. The V gene is TRBV28, the J gene TRBJ2-3, with 9 bases aligning to TRBD2. This TCR was sampled from a man in his fifties or sixties with Graves' hyperthyroidism. CDR3 bases: TGTGCCAGCAGTTTGATAGGAGGACTAGCGACGACAGATACGCAGTATTTT. This sequence encodes CASSLIGGLATTDTQYF.